This paragraph reports one TCR beta chain. The antigen is unknown. This sample is drawn from a study of shared clonotypes between healthy human individuals. The wider study: The plates for each donor numbered three CD4 naive, three CD4 memory, two CD8 naive and one CD8 memory.

The input for sorted-subset replicate PCRs was 150 to 200 ng DNA, about 30,000 T cell genomes. Assay used: immunoSEQ multiplex PCR; TCRdb lists only in-frame clones, some missing. The sample carries millions of clones, 95% recorded once. CDR1 MNHNY and CDR2 SVGAGI come from the germline V gene (reference sequence). There are 11 residues in the CDR3. V lost 2 bases and J 6 bases, leaving 5 bases between the germline ends. Study outcomes and limitations: Large sequencing depth failed to make sorted-subset sequencing complete, rarefaction showed. The study sampled only blood, and tissue repertoires likely differ.

The receptor was derived from a man aged 18 to 29 in good health. The chain combines TRBV6-6 with TRBJ2-7; D unresolved. The specimen was naive CD4+ T cells sorted from blood. Subset specified: CD45RA+ positively selected. This chain's CDR3 is CASSYRAEQYF. CDR3 sequence (DNA): TGTGCCAGCAGTTACCGAGCCGAGCAGTACTTC.